One T cell receptor beta chain is described in this entry. The antigen is not known. The sample is drawn from a study of OX40 agonist ivuxolimab in advanced cancers. Study in general: Three patients had partial responses: one hepatocellular carcinoma, two cutaneous melanoma.

Individuals having autoimmune disease history or systemic immunosuppression were not enrolled. Generated by immunoSEQ multiplex PCR, the TCRdb table keeps only in-frame clones and is missing some. Among roughly 60,000 clones, around 90% were seen once, and the ten largest hold 20% to 25%. This CDR3 is built from 13 residues. Germline V lookup: CDR1 SGHAT, CDR2 FQNNGV. The V and J ends lost 2 bases and 4 bases respectively, with 8 bases between them. Notes on the study in general: More expanded clones were found, on average, in CD8+ than in CD4+ T cells. Blood T cells, both CD4+ and CD8+, expanded clonally by week 6 at 0.1 to 3.0 mg/kg.

The J gene is TRBJ1-1, the V gene TRBV11-2; TRBD1 might be the D (6 bases). The sample was CD4+ or CD8+ T cells sorted from blood, taken in a trial of the OX40 agonist ivuxolimab. The sequence derives from an adult with an advanced solid tumor such as melanoma, head and neck, liver or kidney cancer. This chain's CDR3 is CASSLSGATEAFF. The CDR3 DNA follows: TGTGCCAGCAGCTTATCAGGGGCCACTGAAGCTTTCTTT.